Following are 5 T cell receptor beta chains from one sample sequenced in a study of blood T cell repertoires in COVID-19. Measured with immunoSEQ multiplex PCR; TCRdb has only the in-frame clones, and not every one. Of about 200,000 clones listed, about nine tenths are singletons. Material for sequencing was peripheral blood. These receptors were taken from a man younger than 35 with active or convalescent COVID-19.

This clone was detected only once. The chain is built from TRBV4-3 and TRBJ2-3; TRBD2 is a possible D gene (6 bases). CDR3 length: 16 amino acids. CDR1 is LGHNA and CDR2 is YSLEER in the germline V gene. The V end lost 4 bases, the J end lost 1 base, and 15 bases lay between the germline ends. CDR3 bases: TGCGCCAGCAGCCGCACGAGGGGACTCCGCACAGATACGCAGTATTTT. This codes for CASSRTRGLRTDTQYF.

This sequence joins TRBV5-1 and TRBJ2-2; 7 bases fit TRBD2. V was clipped by 5 bases and J by 0 bases; unmatched bases: 4. The CDR3 is 15 residues long. Germline V gene sequence: CDR1 SGHRS, CDR2 YFSETQ. CDR3 coding DNA: TGCGCCAGCAGTTTCGCGGGGGCGAACACCGGGGAGCTGTTTTTT. This codes for CASSFAGANTGELFF.

The rearrangement joins TRBV27 to TRBJ2-7; 7 bases fit TRBD2. The V gene's germline CDR1 is MNHEY and CDR2 SMNVEV (reference sequence). The CDR3 extends over 15 amino acids. V was clipped by 2 bases and J by 2 bases; unmatched bases: 6. CDR3 loop: CASSLNGGFPYEQYF. As DNA, the CDR3 is TGTGCCAGCAGTTTAAACGGGGGGTTCCCCTACGAGCAGTACTTC.

The V gene is TRBV3-1 (or the pseudogene TRBV3-2), the J gene TRBJ2-3; TRBD2 aligns across 11 bases. This CDR3 is 17 amino acids long. Germline lookup yields CDR1 LGHDT and CDR2 YNNKEL (reference sequence). V lost 2 bases and J lost 2; bases outside the gene matches: 6. The CDR3: CASSQKTSGVNTDTQYF. CDR3 bases: TGTGCCAGCAGCCAAAAGACTAGCGGGGTTAACACAGATACGCAGTATTTT.

This chain joins TRBV12-3 or TRBV12-4 and TRBJ2-5; no firm D call. The V and J ends lost 3 bases and 4 bases respectively, with 6 bases between them. The CDR3 covers 12 residues. The CDR3 sequence is CASSFGGETQYF. DNA of the CDR3: TGTGCCAGCAGTTTCGGTGGAGAGACCCAGTACTTC.